The rows below give T cell receptor beta chains drawn from one sample of a study of human T cells and chemical hapten exposure. TCRdb called the RACE reads again in MiXCR, with one record for every CDR3 protein. The top ten clones hold about 15% of a sample with 35,000 to 45,000 distinct CDR3 sequences, around 9.3% of them seen once. This specimen consisted of whole blood, obtained in connection with sensitization to the hapten diphenylcyclopropenone (DPC). These receptors all come from a woman in her thirties or forties with alopecia areata. Some clones in this sample may be carry-over from other donors' samples. Both conserved end residues are part of each CDR3. The order of the fields is D gene, V gene, clone size, J gene, CDR3 length, CDR3 protein, CDR3 DNA. D genes are given only for firm matches. Clone size is not always given. Where it is, it says once, few, many or a class for expanded clones.

>NA|TRBV28|many|TRBJ1-1|15
CASSPSSQGDTEAFF
TGTGCCAGCAGTCCTTCCTCCCAAGGGGACACTGAAGCTTTCTTT
>TRBD1|TRBV4-2|many|TRBJ2-7|15
CASSQAAGQGTEQYF
TGTGCCAGCAGCCAAGCGGCGGGACAGGGGACCGAGCAGTACTTC
>NA|TRBV5-6|many|TRBJ2-3|11
CASSLSDTQYF
TGTGCCAGCAGCTTATCCGATACGCAGTATTTT
>NA|TRBV28|many|TRBJ1-2|14
CASSWQGRDYGYTF
TGTGCCAGCAGTTGGCAGGGTAGAGACTATGGCTACACCTTC
>NA|TRBV4-2|many|TRBJ2-2|15
CASSPRLVRAGELFF
TGTGCCAGCAGCCCCCGACTAGTAAGGGCCGGGGAGCTGTTTTTT
>NA|TRBV6-6|many|TRBJ2-1|14
CASTLQSSYNEQFF
TGTGCCAGCACCCTCCAGAGCTCCTACAATGAGCAGTTCTTC
>NA|TRBV7-9|NA|TRBJ1-1|13
CASSLWMNTEAFF
TGTGCCAGCAGCTTGTGGATGAACACTGAAGCTTTCTTT
>NA|TRBV9|many|TRBJ1-2|15
CASSVGPGPGYGYTF
TGTGCAAGCAGCGTAGGGCCGGGCCCTGGGTATGGCTACACCTTC
>TRBD1|TRBV18|few|TRBJ2-7|13
CVSSRDGTAGQYF
TGTGTCAGCTCCCGTGACGGGACAGCCGGGCAGTACTTC
>TRBD1|TRBV20-1|many|TRBJ2-3|14
CSARDRGLTDTQYF
TGCAGTGCTAGGGACAGGGGGCTCACAGATACGCAGTATTTT
>NA|TRBV4-2|many|TRBJ1-4|16
CASSQDLGLSGEKLFF
TGTGCCAGCAGCCAAGACCTGGGCCTGAGCGGTGAAAAACTGTTTTTT
>NA|TRBV7-2|NA|TRBJ2-1|13
CASSSLNNNEQFF
TGTGCCAGCAGCTCGTTAAACAACAATGAGCAGTTCTTC
>TRBD2|TRBV3-1|many|TRBJ2-6|19
CASSLGPGLAGSGANVLTF
TGTGCCAGCAGTCTCGGGCCGGGACTAGCGGGGTCCGGGGCCAACGTCCTGACTTTC
>NA|TRBV13|many|TRBJ1-5|14
CASSLRGTHQPQHF
TGTGCCAGCAGCTTACGCGGGACACATCAGCCCCAGCATTTT
>NA|TRBV6-6|many|TRBJ2-3|15
CASSLGGGYTDTQYF
TGTGCCAGCAGTTTGGGAGGGGGGTACACAGATACGCAGTATTTT
>NA|TRBV9|few|TRBJ2-5|14
CASSPWGSQETQYF
TGTGCCAGCAGCCCATGGGGCAGTCAAGAGACCCAGTACTTC
>TRBD1|TRBV7-2|many|TRBJ1-6|17
CASSTGTGRGNNSPLHF
TGTGCCAGCAGCACCGGGACAGGGAGGGGAAATAATTCACCCCTCCACTTT
>TRBD2|TRBV4-1|many|TRBJ2-5|17
CASSQEIHSGLGKTQYF
TGCGCCAGCAGCCAAGAGATACATTCGGGACTAGGAAAGACCCAGTACTTC
>TRBD1|TRBV9|few|TRBJ1-6|15
CASSARGQGGSPLHF
TGTGCCAGCAGCGCCCGAGGACAGGGAGGTTCACCCCTCCACTTT
>NA|TRBV19|NA|TRBJ1-4|15
CASSMEEWTGEKLFF
TGTGCCAGTAGTATGGAGGAATGGACGGGTGAAAAACTGTTTTTT
>NA|TRBV12-2|few|TRBJ2-6|17
CASRLSDSTSGANVLTF
TGTGCAAGTCGCTTATCAGACAGTACCTCTGGGGCCAACGTCCTGACTTTC
>NA|TRBV2|many|TRBJ2-3|14
CASSPQTSTDTQYF
TGTGCCAGCAGTCCGCAGACTAGCACAGATACGCAGTATTTT
>NA|TRBV3-1|many|TRBJ1-1|14
CASSQGNIGTEAFF
TGTGCCAGCAGCCAAGGGAACATTGGCACTGAAGCTTTCTTT
>NA|TRBV20-1|many|TRBJ1-1|11
CSATGNTEAFF
TGCAGTGCTACCGGGAACACTGAAGCTTTCTTT
>NA|TRBV2|many|TRBJ2-7|17
CASSEVGWGQPMYEQYF
TGTGCCAGCAGTGAAGTCGGTTGGGGGCAGCCAATGTACGAGCAGTACTTC
>NA|TRBV5-5|many|TRBJ2-5|14
CASSSGDFLETQYF
TGTGCCAGCAGCTCCGGTGACTTCCTAGAGACCCAGTACTTC
>NA|TRBV18|many|TRBJ2-3|14
CASSRDTPTDTQYF
TGTGCCAGCTCACGGGACACTCCCACAGATACGCAGTATTTT
>NA|TRBV5-1|many|TRBJ2-5|14
CASSSQGTQETQYF
TGCGCCAGCAGTTCACAAGGGACCCAAGAGACCCAGTACTTC
>NA|TRBV4-1|few|TRBJ1-1|13
CASSQDEGPGAFF
TGCGCCAGCAGCCAAGATGAAGGTCCAGGGGCTTTCTTT
>NA|TRBV5-1|many|TRBJ1-5|13
CASSLGVEEPQHF
TGCGCCAGCAGCTTGGGAGTAGAGGAGCCCCAGCATTTT
>NA|TRBV28|few|TRBJ2-7|13
CASSLTAHYEQYF
TGTGCCAGCAGTTTAACAGCCCACTACGAGCAGTACTTC
>NA|TRBV2|many|TRBJ2-7|15
CASKFLRDTSYEQYF
TGTGCCAGCAAATTCCTTCGGGACACATCCTACGAGCAGTACTTC
>NA|TRBV5-5|many|TRBJ2-1|15
CASSLIGGPYNEQFF
TGTGCCAGCAGCTTGATCGGGGGGCCCTACAATGAGCAGTTCTTC
>TRBD1|TRBV7-3|many|TRBJ2-1|14
CASSPRTGYNEQFF
TGTGCCAGCAGCCCACGGACAGGGTACAATGAGCAGTTCTTC
>TRBD2|TRBV6-4|many|TRBJ2-1|16
CASSKTSGGATDEQFF
TGTGCCAGCAGTAAAACTAGCGGGGGGGCCACGGATGAGCAGTTCTTC
>NA|TRBV2|NA|TRBJ1-1|12
CASTKRGTEAFF
TGTGCCAGCACCAAAAGGGGCACTGAAGCTTTCTTT
>NA|TRBV18|many|TRBJ1-4|16
CASSPLGSSINEKLFF
TGTGCCAGCTCACCACTGGGGTCCTCAATTAATGAAAAACTGTTTTTT
>TRBD2|TRBV20-1|NA|TRBJ2-3|15
CSARDFGLATDTQYF
TGCAGTGCTAGAGATTTTGGACTAGCTACAGATACGCAGTATTTT
>TRBD2|TRBV7-6|many|TRBJ2-3|13
CASSRLAEDTQYF
TGTGCCAGCAGCCGCCTAGCGGAAGATACGCAGTATTTT
>NA|TRBV29-1|many|TRBJ1-3|13
CSVARTARNTIYF
TGCAGCGTCGCCCGGACAGCAAGAAACACCATATATTTT
>NA|TRBV28|NA|TRBJ1-1|14
CASTLDGRGTEAFF
TGTGCCAGCACCCTAGACGGAAGGGGCACTGAAGCTTTCTTT
>NA|TRBV12-3/TRBV12-4|few|TRBJ1-2|13
CASSFSQNYGYTF
TGTGCCAGCAGTTTTAGTCAGAACTATGGCTACACCTTC
>TRBD1|TRBV6-2/TRBV6-3|many|TRBJ1-5|14
CASTQGASNQPQHF
TGTGCCAGCACCCAGGGGGCGAGCAATCAGCCCCAGCATTTT
>NA|TRBV29-1|many|TRBJ2-2|14
CSALLGAVTGELFF
TGCAGCGCCTTGTTGGGGGCGGTCACCGGGGAGCTGTTTTTT
>NA|TRBV5-1|many|TRBJ2-1|14
CASTPVLSYNEQFF
TGCGCCAGCACCCCCGTTCTCTCCTACAATGAGCAGTTCTTC
>NA|TRBV29-1|many|TRBJ1-5|12
CSVQSGNQPQHF
TGCAGCGTTCAATCAGGCAATCAGCCCCAGCATTTT
>NA|TRBV4-3|few|TRBJ1-1|13
CASSYDENTEAFF
TGCGCCAGCAGCTACGACGAGAACACTGAAGCTTTCTTT
>NA|TRBV7-2|many|TRBJ1-4|16
CASSERPQGTNEKLFF
TGTGCCAGCAGCGAAAGGCCACAGGGAACTAATGAAAAACTGTTTTTT
>TRBD2|TRBV4-3|NA|TRBJ2-7|15
CASSQLAGRSYEQYF
TGCGCCAGCAGCCAACTAGCGGGGCGCTCCTACGAGCAGTACTTC
>NA|TRBV19|NA|TRBJ2-3|15
CASSISPTALHKQYF
TGTGCCAGTAGTATTTCTCCCACCGCCTTACACAAGCAGTATTTT
>TRBD1|TRBV6-5|many|TRBJ1-6|14
CASSRDSHNSPLHF
TGTGCCAGCAGCCGGGACAGCCATAATTCACCCCTCCACTTT
>NA|TRBV12-5|many|TRBJ1-2|16
CASGLVRGRADYGYTF
TGTGCTAGTGGTTTGGTACGAGGCAGGGCGGACTATGGCTACACCTTC
>TRBD1|TRBV12-3/TRBV12-4|many|TRBJ1-6|15
CASSFRDRGNSPLHF
TGTGCCAGCAGTTTTAGGGACAGGGGAAATTCACCCCTCCACTTT
>NA|TRBV6-6|NA|TRBJ2-7|14
CASSYSDSSYEQYF
TGTGCCAGCAGTTACTCTGACAGCTCCTACGAGCAGTACTTC
>NA|TRBV5-5|many|TRBJ1-2|15
CASSLAAQIDYGYTF
TGTGCCAGCAGCTTGGCAGCACAGATCGACTATGGCTACACCTTC
>NA|TRBV15|many|TRBJ2-3|14
CATRAGFSTDTQYF
TGTGCCACCCGGGCAGGGTTTAGCACAGATACGCAGTATTTT
>NA|TRBV3-1|many|TRBJ1-1|17
CASSQEITGRENTEAFF
TGTGCCAGCAGCCAAGAGATAACAGGTCGGGAGAACACTGAAGCTTTCTTT